One and the same sample provided the 6 T cell receptor beta chains below, sequenced in a study of blood T cells in healthy people across ages. Through a sample-barcoded 5' primer and a J-beta primer mix, a second PCR was run for 7 to 11 cycles. TCRdb reprocessed the 5' RACE reads via MiXCR and lists one record per CDR3 protein. The table shows about 830,000 distinct CDR3 sequences, with around 68% occurring only once. Sequencing input: blood. Source of these receptors: a man aged 25 to 40 in good health.

The chain joins TRBV20-1 to TRBJ2-5; TRBD2 agrees at 11 bases. The germline CDR1 and CDR2 sequences are DFQATT and SNEGSKA (reference sequence). With V trimmed by 4 bases and J by 4 bases, 11 bases remained unmatched. This CDR3 is built from 16 residues. CDR3 coding DNA: TGCAGTGCTATAGCGGGGGGGCCTTCACTCCCAGAGACCCAGTACTTC. Amino acids: CSAIAGGPSLPETQYF.

The rearrangement links TRBV9 to TRBJ1-4; the D is unclear. The CDR3 is 14 amino acids. V was pared by 0 bases and J by 4 bases, with 7 bases between. CDR1 is SGDLS and CDR2 is YYNGEE in the germline V gene. In nucleotides, the CDR3 is TGTGCCAGCAGCGTAGCGGCAGATAATGAAAAACTGTTTTTT. This translates into CASSVAADNEKLFF.

As to this clonotype: One junction end disagrees with the germline gene, perhaps due to a read error. The chain carries TRBV5-4 and TRBJ1-4; D is uncertain. Per germline, CDR1 SGHNT and CDR2 YYREEE (reference sequence). CDR3 length equals 13 residues. In nucleotides, the CDR3 is TGCGCCAGCAGCTTGAGCAGTAATGAAAAACTGTTTTTT. This gives the protein CASSLSSNEKLFF.

For this clonotype: The junction and the germline gene differ at one end; a read error may be behind it. V gene TRBV11-2 combines with J gene TRBJ2-3; 7 bases are shared with TRBD2. The germline gives CDR1 SGHAT, CDR2 FQNNGV. The CDR3 contains 15 residues. DNA of the CDR3: TGTGCCAGCAGCTTGACTAGCCCCCGTGGAGATATGCAGTATTTT. This gives the protein CASSLTSPRGDMQYF.

Only one count was recorded for this clonotype. The chain is built from TRBV29-1 and TRBJ1-2, with D uncertain. The CDR3 spans 10 residues. Between the trimmed V and J ends, which lost 3 bases and 7 bases, there was a span of 6 bases. CDR1 SQVTM and CDR2 ANQGSEA come from the germline V gene. Here the CDR3 reads CSVDSGGYTF. DNA of the CDR3: TGCAGCGTTGATAGCGGTGGCTACACCTTC.

V and J are TRBV4-3 and TRBJ2-7, with a tentative D call TRBD1 (5 bases). Germline values: CDR1 LGHNA, CDR2 YSLEER. V was trimmed by 2 bases and J by 3 bases, leaving 17 bases between them. This CDR3 comprises 16 residues. CDR3: CASSQLAFRVLYEQYF. In nucleotides, the CDR3 is TGCGCCAGCAGCCAACTGGCCTTCAGGGTTCTCTACGAGCAGTACTTC.